This TCR beta chain comes out of a study of T cells expressing NK-cell markers (dated by TCRdb to the early 2020s). Study-wide context: Three sorted T-cell subsets (CD3+CD56+NKG2C+, CD3+CD56+NKG2C- and CD3+CD56-NKG2C+) from eight donors had their TCR beta-chain repertoires profiled. All eight donors whose samples were sequenced were randomly selected healthy volunteers, three of them men and five women. Sequencing of the libraries produced 2 x 150 bp reads on Illumina HiSeq 2000/2500, MiSeq or NextSeq. Of the eight sequenced donors, seven were found to be HCMV-seropositive and one was found to be HCMV-seronegative.

This sample was sequenced with an Illumina HiSeq 2000. 5'RACE template switching, by which a universal primer site and unique molecular identifiers were added, was used to make TCR beta cDNA libraries. cDNA synthesis was primed from the TCR beta constant segment and was followed by two successive PCR amplification steps. As for how the authors treated the data: MIGEC was used to demultiplex reads and group the reads by UMI, and MiTCR was used to assemble and quantify clonotypes. To exclude erroneous sequences, any TCR cDNA sequence not supported by at least two reads was discarded. The tcR package was used for downstream repertoire analysis, and clonotypes were matched across fractions by CDR3 nucleotide sequence plus V segment. VDJmatch was used to annotate antigen specificity against VDJdb, with one amino acid substitution in CDR3 allowed. TCRdb reprocessed the reads; each CDR3 protein sequence makes one entry, and DNA is unavailable. These V and J calls are TCRdb output, not the study's own analysis. The sample table records roughly 420,000 distinct CDR3 sequences. Approximately 6.8% of the sample rests with the top ten.

A commercial ELISA kit detecting HCMV-specific IgG in serum was used to determine HCMV serostatus. Peripheral blood mononuclear cells were isolated from blood by Ficoll density gradient centrifugation. The germline V gene gives CDR1 as MNHNS and CDR2 as SASEGT. CDR3 length: 15 amino acids, cysteine to phenylalanine. Only the protein is on record. Study-wide conclusions, independent of this receptor: Whether the expanded NKG2C-expressing T cell clones were specific for HCMV antigens was left unclear. Those dominant clonotypes were again the most abundant among CD3+CD56-NKG2C+ cells in a handful of donors, at about 25-65%. For over five donors, the dominant CD3+CD56+NKG2C+ clonotypes were among the top 10 CD8+ clonotypes and accounted for about 1.0-7.5% of CD8+ T cells.

Comment on this clonotype: Its antigen is unknown.

The sequence came from a woman aged 18-70 years in good health. The sample was blood T cells: a sorted CD56 or NKG2C T cell subset, CD4+ or CD8+ T cells, or bulk PBMC T cells (not recorded which). The chain is encoded by TRBV6-1 joined to TRBJ1-5; there is no DNA to check the TCRdb D call of TRBD1. The CDR3 corresponds to CASSSDRGLDQPQHF.